The rows below give T cell receptor beta chains drawn from one sample of a study of blood T cell repertoires in COVID-19. Sequenced by immunoSEQ multiplex PCR; TCRdb stores in-frame clones only, minus some. In the table there are about 670,000 clones, about 90% of which are singletons. Sequenced sample: peripheral blood. These receptor sequences come from a woman in her late teens or twenties with acute or convalescent COVID-19. Each CDR3 is given with its conserved first and last residue. The D gene is left open where the match is weak. Only some rows state a clone size, as once, few, many or a class for expanded clones.

V gene	J gene	clone size	D gene	CDR3 protein	CDR3 DNA
TRBV6-6	TRBJ2-2	NA	TRBD1	CASARQGFIGELFF	TGTGCCAGCGCCCGACAGGGGTTTATCGGGGAGCTGTTTTTT
TRBV4-2	TRBJ1-2	NA	TRBD1	CASTRSRNRQGGNYGYTF	TGTGCCAGCACTCGATCTAGGAATCGACAGGGGGGTAACTATGGCTACACCTTC
TRBV6-5	TRBJ2-7	NA	TRBD2	CASSPAGLAGYEQYF	TGTGCCAGCAGCCCCGCGGGACTAGCGGGCTACGAGCAGTACTTC
TRBV2	TRBJ1-3	NA	NA	CASSVSEATIYF	TGTGCCAGCAGTGTATCGGAGGCCACCATATATTTT
TRBV6-6	TRBJ1-2	NA	NA	CASSYTSYGYTF	TGTGCCAGCAGTTACACGAGTTATGGCTACACCTTC
TRBV4-3	TRBJ2-1	once	NA	CASSQEPGSNNEQFF	TGCGCCAGCAGCCAAGAACCGGGATCTAACAATGAGCAGTTCTTC
TRBV27	TRBJ1-1	NA	TRBD1	CASRRGTGDYTEAFF	TGTGCCAGCAGAAGAGGTACAGGGGATTACACTGAAGCTTTCTTT
TRBV29-1	TRBJ2-5	NA	TRBD1	CSVQGAQETQYF	TGCAGCGTCCAGGGGGCACAAGAGACCCAGTACTTC
TRBV9	TRBJ1-2	NA	TRBD1	CASSALLQGSHRVNYGYTF	TGTGCCAGCAGCGCCCTGTTACAGGGGTCCCATAGGGTAAACTATGGCTACACCTTC
TRBV20-1	TRBJ1-4	once	NA	CSASTGRREKLFF	TGCAGTGCTAGTACGGGGAGACGAGAAAAACTGTTTTTT
TRBV14	TRBJ1-2	NA	NA	CASSQVAGYYGYTF	TGTGCCAGCAGCCAAGTTGCCGGTTACTATGGCTACACCTTC
TRBV5-1	TRBJ1-1	NA	NA	CASSLIADTEAFF	TGCGCCAGCAGCTTGATAGCGGACACTGAAGCTTTCTTT
TRBV18	TRBJ1-1	once	NA	CASSPDKAHTEAFF	TGTGCCAGCTCACCAGACAAGGCTCACACTGAAGCTTTCTTT
TRBV7-2	TRBJ1-1	NA	NA	CASSFAPFNRVRPKIEAFF	TGTGCCAGCAGCTTCGCCCCCTTCAACAGGGTTAGACCCAAGATTGAAGCTTTCTTT
TRBV6-2/TRBV6-3	TRBJ2-2	NA	NA	CASSYGYPGTGELFF	TGTGCCAGCAGTTACGGGTATCCGGGCACCGGGGAGCTGTTTTTT
TRBV27	TRBJ1-1	NA	NA	CASSLYRGTEAFF	TGTGCCAGCAGTTTATACCGGGGCACTGAAGCTTTCTTT
TRBV9	TRBJ1-2	NA	NA	CASSVRTSFKGYTF	TGTGCCAGCAGCGTACGGACATCTTTTAAAGGCTACACCTTC
TRBV19	TRBJ2-1	NA	TRBD2	CASTPTSGGYNEQFF	TGTGCCAGTACTCCCACTAGCGGGGGGTACAATGAGCAGTTCTTC
TRBV18	TRBJ2-7	NA	NA	CASSPPGLTGHDEQYF	TGTGCCAGCTCACCACCGGGGCTAACAGGGCACGACGAGCAGTACTTC
TRBV7-2	TRBJ2-3	NA	NA	CASSLALADTQYF	TGTGCCAGCAGCTTAGCCCTCGCAGATACGCAGTATTTT
TRBV19	TRBJ2-3	NA	TRBD2	CASSDTGLGGYTQYF	TGTGCCAGTAGTGACACGGGACTAGGAGGTTATACGCAGTATTTT
TRBV6-5	TRBJ2-7	NA	NA	CASTNYRTYEQYF	TGTGCCAGCACGAACTATCGCACCTACGAGCAGTACTTC
TRBV29-1	TRBJ1-1	NA	NA	CSVILRGRGNTEAFF	TGCAGCGTCATTCTCAGGGGCCGGGGGAACACTGAAGCTTTCTTT
TRBV6-5	TRBJ2-5	once	TRBD2	CASRRSGGGQETQYF	TGTGCCAGCAGGAGAAGCGGGGGGGGACAAGAGACCCAGTACTTC
TRBV12-5	TRBJ1-1	NA	NA	CASGFGTHYHYTEAFF	TGTGCTAGTGGTTTTGGCACCCACTACCATTACACTGAAGCTTTCTTT
TRBV12-3/TRBV12-4	TRBJ1-2	few	NA	CASGRGGGYGYTF	TGTGCCAGCGGACGGGGAGGGGGTTATGGCTACACCTTC
TRBV3-1/TRBV3-2	TRBJ1-2	NA	NA	CASMSRGDGYTF	TGTGCCAGCATGAGTAGGGGTGATGGCTACACCTTC
TRBV11-3	TRBJ1-1	NA	NA	CASSQSGLNTEAFF	TGTGCCAGCAGCCAATCCGGGTTGAACACTGAAGCTTTCTTT
TRBV6-5	TRBJ1-2	NA	NA	CASTAQGYGYTF	TGTGCCAGCACTGCTCAGGGCTATGGCTACACCTTC
TRBV29-1	TRBJ2-1	NA	TRBD2	CSVARGINEQFF	TGCAGCGTTGCGCGGGGGATCAATGAGCAGTTCTTC
TRBV5-1	TRBJ2-7	NA	NA	CASSRPQLNSFSYEQYF	TGCGCCAGCAGCCGTCCCCAACTTAACAGTTTCTCCTACGAGCAGTACTTC
TRBV11-2	TRBJ2-1	NA	TRBD2	CASSLTLSGGVSSYNEQFF	TGTGCCAGCAGCTTAACCCTTAGCGGGGGGGTTAGCTCCTACAATGAGCAGTTCTTC
TRBV6-5	TRBJ1-2	NA	TRBD1	CASSRDRSYGYTF	TGTGCCAGCAGCCGGGACAGGAGCTATGGCTACACCTTC
TRBV7-2	TRBJ2-2	NA	TRBD2	CASSPRTSGGANTGELFF	TGTGCCAGCAGCCCGCGGACTAGCGGGGGGGCCAACACCGGGGAGCTGTTTTTT
TRBV7-9	TRBJ2-7	NA	TRBD1	CASSLRGTGPYEQYF	TGTGCCAGCAGCTTACGAGGGACAGGACCCTACGAGCAGTACTTC
TRBV3-1/TRBV3-2	TRBJ2-2	NA	NA	CASSQDRGELFF	TGTGCCAGCAGCCAAGATCGGGGGGAGCTGTTTTTT
TRBV7-6	TRBJ1-2	NA	NA	CASSLETGNYGYTF	TGTGCCAGCAGCTTAGAAACGGGGAACTATGGCTACACCTTC
TRBV5-5	TRBJ2-1	NA	NA	CASGPEGGQVRNEQFF	TGTGCCAGCGGCCCCGAAGGCGGGCAGGTCAGGAATGAGCAGTTCTTC
TRBV9	TRBJ2-1	NA	NA	CASSPKGQASWGNEQFF	TGTGCCAGCAGCCCCAAAGGTCAGGCTAGCTGGGGAAATGAGCAGTTCTTC
TRBV19	TRBJ1-2	NA	NA	CASSIDPGGYTF	TGTGCCAGTAGTATAGATCCCGGTGGCTACACCTTC
TRBV12-5	TRBJ1-2	NA	NA	CASGGQSYYGYTF	TGTGCTAGTGGCGGACAGTCCTACTATGGCTACACCTTC
TRBV30	TRBJ1-2	NA	NA	CAWSRGRSYGYTF	TGTGCCTGGAGTCGGGGGAGGAGCTATGGCTACACCTTC
TRBV7-9	TRBJ1-1	few	NA	CASSLATVMNTEAFF	TGTGCCAGCAGCTTAGCGACAGTTATGAACACTGAAGCTTTCTTT
TRBV6-4	TRBJ1-5	once	NA	CASSVDSGNQPQHF	TGTGCCAGCAGTGTTGACAGTGGGAATCAGCCCCAGCATTTT
TRBV7-9	TRBJ1-4	NA	TRBD1	CASNGQGSNEKLFF	TGTGCCAGTAACGGACAGGGGTCTAATGAAAAACTGTTTTTT
TRBV27	TRBJ1-2	NA	TRBD1	CASSFGRGDYGYTF	TGTGCCAGCAGTTTTGGCAGGGGGGACTATGGCTACACCTTC
TRBV6-5	TRBJ1-6	NA	TRBD1	CASSDRGASSPLHF	TGTGCCAGCAGCGACAGGGGAGCAAGTTCACCCCTCCACTTT
TRBV5-1	TRBJ2-7	NA	NA	CASSLYQGQGRQYEQYF	TGCGCCAGCAGCTTGTATCAGGGGCAGGGGCGACAATACGAGCAGTACTTC
TRBV7-3	TRBJ1-6	once	NA	CASSWEGDSPLHF	TGTGCCAGCAGCTGGGAGGGGGACTCACCCCTCCACTTT
TRBV7-8	TRBJ1-5	NA	NA	CASSPPNQPQHF	TGTGCCAGCAGCCCCCCTAATCAGCCCCAGCATTTT
TRBV5-1	TRBJ1-2	NA	NA	CASSLNEGRGGYTF	TGCGCCAGCAGCTTGAACGAAGGTCGGGGAGGCTACACCTTC
TRBV10-3	TRBJ2-1	NA	TRBD2	CAISKLAGGLNEQFF	TGTGCCATCAGTAAACTAGCGGGGGGGCTGAATGAGCAGTTCTTC
TRBV5-6	TRBJ1-1	NA	NA	CASSLGSRLVTEAFF	TGTGCCAGCAGCTTGGGATCTAGGCTCGTCACTGAAGCTTTCTTT
TRBV19	TRBJ1-1	NA	NA	CASSIAGMNTEAFF	TGTGCCAGTAGTATAGCAGGGATGAACACTGAAGCTTTCTTT